This record concerns one T cell receptor beta chain sequence. Its antigen is unknown. Trimming took 3 bases from V and 8 from J, leaving 11 bases between them. Germline V gives CDR1 LNHDA, CDR2 SQIVND (reference sequence). The CDR3 spans 14 residues. This was the immunoSEQ v3.0 assay at survey level. For every sample, sequencing targeted 40,000-50,000 T-cell genomes. Sequenced by immunoSEQ multiplex PCR; TCRdb stores in-frame clones only, minus some. This table has 7,000 to 8,000 clones, around 80% appearing once. Specimens held 1-10 million cryopreserved PBMC prior to DNA extraction. These data originate in a study of long-term antiretroviral therapy in people with HIV. Study-level findings and limits: Repertoires in HIV (unlike those of controls) had narrower CDR3 length ranges. Diversity measured after ART increased yet remained under transplant donor controls.

Sequenced material: unsorted PBMCs, taken 0.1 years after starting antiretroviral therapy. This chain uses TRBV19 with TRBJ1-6; TRBD1 is a possible D gene (5 bases). The source is a man in his forties with HIV. CDR3 sequence: CASSITGGDSPLHF. The CDR3 DNA reads as TGTGCCAGTAGTATTACAGGCGGGGATTCACCCCTCCACTTT.